The entry below describes one TCR beta chain. This study enrolled people aged roughly 18 to 89 from around 25 US geographic areas. This entry is derived from a study of blood T cell repertoires in COVID-19. CDR1 and CDR2 (germline): MRHNA, SNTAGT. CDR3 size: 14 residues. The trim removed 1 base at V and 6 bases at J, leaving 3 bases unmatched. Libraries were prepared by immunoSEQ multiplex PCR; TCRdb keeps only in-frame clonotypes and omits some of them. Seen here are some 460,000 clones, around 90% observed once, and the top ten hold around 1.8%. V usage is TRBV6-4 and J usage is TRBJ2-1; 7 nucleotides align to TRBD2. The sequencing input was PBMCs or T cells enriched from blood (not recorded which). This receptor was obtained from a woman under 30 with acute COVID-19. The CDR3, as DNA: TGTGCCAGCAGTGACTTGGCGGGAGCCAATGAGCAGTTCTTC. It yields the protein CASSDLAGANEQFF.